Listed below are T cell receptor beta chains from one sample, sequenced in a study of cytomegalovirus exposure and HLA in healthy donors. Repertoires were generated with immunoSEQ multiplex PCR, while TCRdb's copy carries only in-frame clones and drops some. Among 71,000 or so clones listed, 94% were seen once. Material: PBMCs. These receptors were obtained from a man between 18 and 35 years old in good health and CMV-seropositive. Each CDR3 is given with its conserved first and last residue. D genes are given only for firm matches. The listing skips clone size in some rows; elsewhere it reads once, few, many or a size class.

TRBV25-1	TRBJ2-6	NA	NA	CASSEYPLGQTGANVLTF	TGTGCCAGCAGTGAATATCCCCTAGGACAGACTGGGGCCAACGTCCTGACTTTC
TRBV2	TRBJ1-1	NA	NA	CASRGGALNTEAFF	TGTGCCAGCAGGGGGGGGGCCCTTAACACTGAAGCTTTCTTT
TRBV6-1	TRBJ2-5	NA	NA	CASSERGRGETQYF	TGTGCCAGCAGTGAACGGGGGAGGGGGGAGACCCAGTACTTC
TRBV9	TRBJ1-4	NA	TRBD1	CASSAGTGATTNEKLFF	TGTGCCAGCAGCGCCGGGACAGGGGCCACAACTAATGAAAAACTGTTTTTT
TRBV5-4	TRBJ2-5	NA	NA	CASSLGLREETQYF	TGTGCCAGCAGCTTGGGACTGAGAGAGGAGACCCAGTACTTC
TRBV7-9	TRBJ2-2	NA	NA	CASSLAGDRTGELFF	TGTGCCAGCAGCTTAGCGGGAGACCGGACCGGGGAGCTGTTTTTT
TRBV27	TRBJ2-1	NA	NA	CASSPALAGGEQFF	TGTGCCAGCAGTCCAGCACTTGCGGGTGGGGAGCAGTTCTTC
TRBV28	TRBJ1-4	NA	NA	CASSSFARGREKLFF	TGTGCCAGCAGTTCTTTTGCTAGGGGAAGGGAAAAACTGTTTTTT
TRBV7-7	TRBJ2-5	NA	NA	CASSEQGGEETQYF	TGTGCCAGCAGCGAACAGGGTGGGGAAGAGACCCAGTACTTC
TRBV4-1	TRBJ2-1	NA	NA	CASSQGTISYNEQFF	TGCGCCAGCAGCCAAGGGACTATCTCCTACAATGAGCAGTTCTTC
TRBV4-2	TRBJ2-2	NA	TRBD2	CASSQGASGFTGELFF	TGTGCCAGCAGCCAAGGGGCTAGCGGGTTTACCGGGGAGCTGTTTTTT
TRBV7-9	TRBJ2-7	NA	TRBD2	CASSFSGGDEQYF	TGTGCCAGCAGCTTTAGCGGGGGGGACGAGCAGTACTTC
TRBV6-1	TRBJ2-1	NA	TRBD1	CASESGTGSYNEQFF	TGTGCCAGCGAATCGGGGACAGGGTCCTACAATGAGCAGTTCTTC
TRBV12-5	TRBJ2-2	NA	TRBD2	CASGLDRTSGDLGELFF	TGTGCTAGTGGTTTGGACAGGACTAGCGGGGACTTGGGGGAGCTGTTTTTT
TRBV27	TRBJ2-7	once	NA	CASSFVGSRREQYF	TGTGCCAGCAGTTTTGTGGGTTCTCGGCGGGAGCAGTACTTC
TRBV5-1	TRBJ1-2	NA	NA	CASSSDSYGYTF	TGCGCCAGCAGCTCGGACAGCTATGGCTACACCTTC
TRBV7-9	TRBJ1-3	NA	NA	CASSTRVMDSGNTIYF	TGTGCCAGCAGCACCAGGGTAATGGACTCTGGAAACACCATATATTTT
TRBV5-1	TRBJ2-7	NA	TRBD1	CASSPGTVYSYEQYF	TGCGCCAGCAGCCCAGGGACAGTTTACTCCTACGAGCAGTACTTC
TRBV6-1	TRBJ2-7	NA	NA	CASSDWSGYEQYF	TGTGCCAGCAGTGATTGGTCGGGGTACGAGCAGTACTTC
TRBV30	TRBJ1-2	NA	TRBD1	CAWSVAGQFYGYTF	TGTGCCTGGAGCGTCGCGGGACAGTTCTATGGCTACACCTTC
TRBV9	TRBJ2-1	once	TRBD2	CASSVVVAGLYNEQFF	TGTGCCAGCAGCGTAGTAGTAGCGGGGCTGTACAATGAGCAGTTCTTC
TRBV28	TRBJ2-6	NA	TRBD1	CASSFPGTGRRSGANVLTF	TGTGCCAGCAGTTTTCCCGGGACAGGGAGGCGCTCTGGGGCCAACGTCCTGACTTTC
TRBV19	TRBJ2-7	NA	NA	CASSLTGTLNPYEQYF	TGTGCCAGTAGTCTGACCGGGACACTCAATCCCTACGAGCAGTACTTC
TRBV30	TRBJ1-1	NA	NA	CAWRFQGNTEAFF	TGTGCCTGGAGGTTTCAGGGGAACACTGAAGCTTTCTTT
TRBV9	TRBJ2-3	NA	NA	CASSVASGTDTQYF	TGTGCCAGCAGCGTAGCTAGCGGCACAGATACGCAGTATTTT
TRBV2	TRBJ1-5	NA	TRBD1	CASSTGTGYNQPQHF	TGTGCCAGCAGTACCGGGACAGGGTACAATCAGCCCCAGCATTTT
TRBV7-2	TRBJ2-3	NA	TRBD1	CASSVSTGRTDTQYF	TGTGCCAGCAGCGTATCGACAGGGAGAACAGATACGCAGTATTTT
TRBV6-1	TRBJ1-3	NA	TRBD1	CASSEGQGPYTIYF	TGTGCCAGCAGTGAAGGACAGGGCCCTTACACCATATATTTT
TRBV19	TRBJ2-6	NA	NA	CATRGSGANVLTF	TGTGCCACAAGGGGCTCTGGGGCCAACGTCCTGACTTTC
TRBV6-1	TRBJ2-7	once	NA	CASSEGSYEQYF	TGTGCCAGCAGTGAGGGGAGCTACGAGCAGTACTTC
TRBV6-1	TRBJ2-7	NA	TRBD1	CAIDRGQVVLEQYF	TGTGCCATCGACAGGGGGCAAGTTGTTCTCGAGCAGTACTTC
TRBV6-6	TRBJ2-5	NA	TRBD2	CASRGGGGRETQYF	TGTGCCAGCCGGGGCGGGGGGGGGCGGGAGACCCAGTACTTC
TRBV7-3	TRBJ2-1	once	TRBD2	CASSLNSGPYNEQFF	TGTGCCAGCAGCTTAAATAGCGGGCCTTACAATGAGCAGTTCTTC
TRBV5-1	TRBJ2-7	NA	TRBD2	CASSFEFSGGSSGRSYEQYF	TGCGCCAGCAGCTTCGAGTTTTCAGGGGGCTCTAGCGGGAGATCCTACGAGCAGTACTTC
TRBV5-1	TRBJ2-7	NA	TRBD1	CASSLNSGTGSYEQYF	TGCGCCAGCAGCTTGAACAGCGGGACAGGGTCCTACGAGCAGTACTTC
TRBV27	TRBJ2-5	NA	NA	CASSFVGTPRTQYF	TGTGCCAGCAGTTTCGTCGGGACTCCGCGAACCCAGTACTTC
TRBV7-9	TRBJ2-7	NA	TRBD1	CASSLGQGYSYEQYF	TGTGCCAGCAGCCTTGGACAGGGGTATTCCTACGAGCAGTACTTC